This TCR beta chain was recorded in a study of Ad26.COV2.S vaccination and SARS-CoV-2 variants. Whole-study findings and limits: It was vaccine recipients, not placebo recipients, who had the higher spike-specific TCR breadth. Non-spike TCR breadth did not differ much between vaccine and placebo recipients. Breadth, reportedly substantial, characterized the spike-specific CD8+ and CD4+ T cell responses after vaccination.

This clone was counted only a few times. Its antigen is not known. Sequencing used immunoSEQ multiplex PCR; TCRdb keeps in-frame clones, though not all of them. This sample carries 450,000 to 550,000 clones, nearly 90% of them seen once, and the ten largest clones take 1.5% to 2%. CDR3 length: 16 residues. Germline CDR1 and CDR2: SGHNT and YENEEA. With 1 base removed from V and 4 bases from J, the gap between germline ends came to 16 bases. Stated treatment: approximately 18 received Ad26.COV2.S at low or high dose, single or two shots; 5 received placebo; per-sample allocation not given. All samples were drawn on day 63, counting from the first vaccine or placebo injection. This person who donated was an adult of 18-55 years in Boston.

The chain has TRBV11-3 and TRBJ2-5; D unclear. The specimen was peripheral blood, collected in a trial of Ad26.COV2.S vaccine versus placebo. The receptor's source is a person between 18 and 65 years old who received the Ad26.COV2.S COVID-19 vaccine or a placebo. In nucleotides, the CDR3 is TGTGCCAGCAGCTTAGTTCTGGGCGCCGGGTTAGAGACCCAGTACTTC. Amino acid sequence: CASSLVLGAGLETQYF.